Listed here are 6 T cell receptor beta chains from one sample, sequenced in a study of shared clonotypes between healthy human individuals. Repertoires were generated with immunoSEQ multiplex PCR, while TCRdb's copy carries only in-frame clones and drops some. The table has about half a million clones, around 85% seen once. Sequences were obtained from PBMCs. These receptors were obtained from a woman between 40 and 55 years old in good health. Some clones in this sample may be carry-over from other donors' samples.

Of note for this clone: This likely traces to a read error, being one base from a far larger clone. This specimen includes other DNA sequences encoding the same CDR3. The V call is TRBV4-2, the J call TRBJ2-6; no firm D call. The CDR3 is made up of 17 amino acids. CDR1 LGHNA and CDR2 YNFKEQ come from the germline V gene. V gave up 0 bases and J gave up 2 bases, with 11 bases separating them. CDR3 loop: CASSQDAGVAGANVLTF. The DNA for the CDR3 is TGTGCCAGCAGCCAAGATGCTGGGGTAGCTGGGGCCAACGTCCTGACTTTC.

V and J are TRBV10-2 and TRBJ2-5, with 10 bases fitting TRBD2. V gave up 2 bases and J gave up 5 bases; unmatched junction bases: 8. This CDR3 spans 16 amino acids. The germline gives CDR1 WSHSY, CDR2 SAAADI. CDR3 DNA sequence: TGCGCCAGCAGTGAGATAGCGGGAGGTCGGAGTGAGACCCAGTACTTC. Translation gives CASSEIAGGRSETQYF.

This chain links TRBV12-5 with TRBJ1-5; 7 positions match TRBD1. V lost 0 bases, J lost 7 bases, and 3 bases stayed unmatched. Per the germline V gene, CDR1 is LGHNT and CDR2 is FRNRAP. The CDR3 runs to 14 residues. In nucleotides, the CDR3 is TGTGCTAGTGGTTTGGTGGGAGGGGGCCAGCCCCAGCATTTT. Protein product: CASGLVGGGQPQHF.

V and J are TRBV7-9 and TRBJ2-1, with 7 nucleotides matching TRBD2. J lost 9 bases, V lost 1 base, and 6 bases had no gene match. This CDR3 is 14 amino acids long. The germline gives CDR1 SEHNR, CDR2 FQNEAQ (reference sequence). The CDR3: CASSLGVAGVEQFF. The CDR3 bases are TGTGCCAGCAGCTTAGGAGTCGCGGGAGTTGAGCAGTTCTTC.

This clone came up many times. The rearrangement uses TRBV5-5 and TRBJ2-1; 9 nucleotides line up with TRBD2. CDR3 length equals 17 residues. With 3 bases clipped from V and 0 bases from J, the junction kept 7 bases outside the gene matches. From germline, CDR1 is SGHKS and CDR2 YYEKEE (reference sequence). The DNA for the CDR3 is TGTGCCAGCAGCTCCCGGACTAGCGTAAGCTCCTACAATGAGCAGTTCTTC. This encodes CASSSRTSVSSYNEQFF.

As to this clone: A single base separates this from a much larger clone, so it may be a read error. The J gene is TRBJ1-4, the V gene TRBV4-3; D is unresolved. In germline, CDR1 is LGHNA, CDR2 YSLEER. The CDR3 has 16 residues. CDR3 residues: CASSQDPPGSNGKLFF. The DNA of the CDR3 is TGCGCCAGCAGCCAAGATCCCCCGGGATCTAATGGAAAACTGTTTTTT.